The rows below give T cell receptor beta chains drawn from one sample of a study of cytomegalovirus exposure and HLA in healthy donors. Only in-frame clones appear in the TCRdb table, and some are missing; sequencing was by immunoSEQ multiplex PCR. The table records 150,000 to 200,000 clones, 75% to 80% of them present only once. The sequenced sample consisted of PBMCs. Receptor source: a woman between 45 and 60 years old in good health and CMV-seropositive. Both conserved end residues are part of each CDR3. A D gene is named only where the DNA matches it firmly. Clone size is stated in some rows and not others, as once, few, many or a class when expanded.

v_call	clone_size	j_call	d_call	cdr3_length	cdr3_nt	cdr3_aa
TRBV11-3	-	TRBJ1-1	TRBD1	14	TGTGCCAGCAGCTCGGGGACAGCGAACACTGAAGCTTTCTTT	CASSSGTANTEAFF
TRBV6-4	-	TRBJ2-7	TRBD2	16	TGTGCCAGCATTCCTAGGGTAGCGGGAGAGTTCTACGAGCAGTACTTC	CASIPRVAGEFYEQYF
TRBV9	-	TRBJ2-5	TRBD2	18	TGTGCCAGCAGCGTAGGGGTTAGCGGGGGTGTGTATCAAGAGACCCAGTACTTC	CASSVGVSGGVYQETQYF
TRBV5-4	-	TRBJ1-3	TRBD1	18	TGTGCCAGCAGCTGGACAGGGCGGGGGTCCTACTCTGGAAACACCATATATTTT	CASSWTGRGSYSGNTIYF
TRBV30	-	TRBJ1-2	-	12	TGTGCCTATAGACAGGCCAACTATGGCTACACCTTC	CAYRQANYGYTF
TRBV2	few	TRBJ1-5	TRBD1	16	TGTGCCAGCAGTGTAGACAGGGCGCGTGGCAATCAGCCCCAGCATTTT	CASSVDRARGNQPQHF
TRBV5-4	few	TRBJ2-7	-	14	TGTGCCAGCAGCTCAAGCGGGTATCCCTACGAGCAGTACTTC	CASSSSGYPYEQYF
TRBV4-1	-	TRBJ2-1	TRBD2	15	TGCGCCAGCAGCCTACCGGGAGGTTCCTACAATGAGCAGTTCTTC	CASSLPGGSYNEQFF
TRBV25-1	-	TRBJ1-1	-	13	TGTGCCAGCAGTAACAGGGATTTCACTGAAGCTTTCTTT	CASSNRDFTEAFF
TRBV19	-	TRBJ1-1	TRBD1	14	TGTGCCACCTCGACAGGGGGCTATATCACTGAAGCTTTCTTT	CATSTGGYITEAFF
TRBV28	-	TRBJ1-4	-	15	TGTGCCACCAAAGCCCCGCTTGCAACTAATGAAAAACTGTTTTTT	CATKAPLATNEKLFF
TRBV12-5	-	TRBJ2-3	TRBD1	14	TGTGCTAGTGGCAGGGGGACAGGGACAGATACGCAGTATTTT	CASGRGTGTDTQYF
TRBV2	once	TRBJ1-1	-	13	TGTGCCAGCCGTCGGACAGCTAACACTGAAGCTTTCTTT	CASRRTANTEAFF
TRBV2	-	TRBJ1-2	-	16	TGTGCCAGCAGTGAAGGGGGAGCAGAGCCCATCTATGGCTACACCTTC	CASSEGGAEPIYGYTF
TRBV2	few	TRBJ1-1	-	13	TGTGCCAGCAGTGACAGGGGGAACACTGAAGCTTTCTTT	CASSDRGNTEAFF
TRBV29-1	-	TRBJ2-1	TRBD2	15	TGCAGCGTTTATAGCGGGAGGGGCTCCTACAATGAGCAGTTCTTC	CSVYSGRGSYNEQFF
TRBV28	once	TRBJ1-4	-	13	TGTGCCAGCAGTTGGGCAGGGATTGAAAAACTGTTTTTT	CASSWAGIEKLFF